The T cell receptor beta chain under discussion was sequenced for a study of cytomegalovirus exposure and HLA in healthy donors. The PCR was carried out with 60 Vbeta primers and 13 Jbeta primers. Here immunoSEQ multiplex PCR was the method, and the copy in TCRdb shows in-frame clones only, minus some. The sample has about 83,000 clones, roughly 79% seen once; the top ten hold over 1.5%. CDR3 length: 16 residues. The V end was cut by 3 bases, the J end by 2 bases, with 15 bases between. Germline CDR1 SGHTA, CDR2 FQGNSA. This TCR was recovered from a woman aged 25 to 39 in good health and CMV-seronegative. The sequencing sample was made of PBMCs. V usage is TRBV7-2 and J usage is TRBJ2-3, with a possible D match to TRBD2 (6 bases). CDR3 protein: CASSFPAGGYTDTQYF. For the CDR3, the DNA is TGTGCCAGCAGCTTCCCCGCCGGGGGATACACAGATACGCAGTATTTT.